These 21 T cell receptor beta chains originate from one sample sequenced in a study of T cell responses to AZD1222 COVID-19 vaccine. The method was immunoSEQ multiplex PCR; TCRdb's version includes in-frame clones alone and lacks a portion of them. The sample contains tens of thousands of clones, 88% of which appear only once. Here the sequenced sample was peripheral blood, taken 28 days after the second AZD1222 dose. These TCRs come from an adult who received the AZD1222 COVID-19 vaccine.

The chain combines TRBV6-5 with TRBJ1-1; 9 positions match TRBD1. V was clipped by 6 bases and J by 3 bases; unmatched bases: 5. The CDR3 sequence is 14 residues long. Germline V CDR1 and CDR2: MNHEY, SVGAGI. DNA for the CDR3: TGTGCCAGCAGGGACAGGGGAAGAGACACTGAAGCTTTCTTT. Translating it yields CASRDRGRDTEAFF.

This clone came up once. The chain is built from TRBV5-4 and TRBJ1-1; the match to TRBD1 covers 7 bases. This CDR3 contains 14 residues. The junction had 10 bases not matched to a gene; V was cut back by 4 bases and J by 7 bases. Germline CDR1 is SGHNT and CDR2 is YYREEE (reference sequence). CDR3 loop: CASSGNRGTDEAFF. CDR3 nucleotide sequence: TGTGCCAGCAGCGGTAACCGAGGGACAGATGAAGCTTTCTTT.

The sample holds one count of this clone. This rearrangement joins TRBV4-1 to TRBJ2-1, with 12 bases aligning to TRBD2. CDR3 length: 16 amino acids. The J segment lost 2 bases and the V segment lost 4 bases, leaving 3 bases of the junction unmatched. Germline V lookup: CDR1 MGHRA, CDR2 YSYEKL. The chain's CDR3 is CASSRRTSGAYNEQFF. In nucleotides, the CDR3 is TGCGCCAGCAGCCGACGGACTAGCGGGGCCTACAATGAGCAGTTCTTC.

This chain joins TRBV3-1 (or the pseudogene TRBV3-2) and TRBJ1-1; D is ambiguous. Per the germline V gene, CDR1 is LGHDT and CDR2 is YNNKEL (reference sequence). The CDR3 extends over 14 amino acids. Trimming removed 4 bases at V and 0 bases at J, with 9 bases between. CDR3 sequence reads: CASSPYRLNTEAFF. In DNA form, the CDR3 reads TGTGCCAGCAGCCCTTACCGTCTGAACACTGAAGCTTTCTTT.

The chain couples TRBV5-1 to TRBJ2-7; 7 bases map to TRBD1. Germline V gene data show CDR1 as SGHRS and CDR2 as YFSETQ. This CDR3 is 15 amino acids long. V gave up 7 bases and J gave up 0 bases; unmatched junction bases: 10. CDR3 region: CASRDLRDSSYEQYF. The CDR3 nucleotides read TGCGCCAGCCGCGACCTCCGGGACAGCTCCTACGAGCAGTACTTC.

This clone was seen just once. The rearrangement links TRBV19 to TRBJ2-3; TRBD2 matches at 15 bases. After removal of 5 bases from V and 8 bases from J, the junction contained 5 bases not matched to a gene. The germline CDR1 and CDR2 sequences are LNHDA and SQIVND (reference sequence). The CDR3 loop spans 15 amino acids. CDR3 residues: CASSGGLAGGTTQYF. As DNA, the CDR3 is TGTGCCAGTAGTGGGGGACTAGCGGGAGGAACTACGCAGTATTTT.

The chain has TRBV4-1 and TRBJ2-1; tentative D call: TRBD2 (6 bases). Per germline, CDR1 MGHRA and CDR2 YSYEKL. This CDR3 has 13 residues. V was shortened by 5 bases and J by 1 base, with 6 bases between the two germline ends. The CDR3 here is CASSGLSYNEQFF. The CDR3 DNA reads TGCGCCAGCAGCGGACTATCCTACAATGAGCAGTTCTTC.

The chain combines TRBV19 with TRBJ1-2, with 9 bases identical to TRBD1. Trimming removed 4 bases from V and 2 bases from J; junction bases left unmatched: 2. The CDR3 is made up of 14 amino acids. From germline, CDR1 is LNHDA and CDR2 SQIVND (reference sequence). CDR3: CASSRDRANYGYTF. DNA of the CDR3: TGTGCCAGTAGTAGGGACAGGGCGAACTATGGCTACACCTTC. Together with reference TRBV19 and TRBJ1-2, the CDR3 gives the full variable domain: DGGITQSPKYLFRKEGQNVTLSCEQNLNHDAMYWYRQDPGQGLRLIYYSQIVNDFQKGDIAEGYSVSREKKESFPLTVTSAQKNPTAFYLCASSRDRANYGYTFGSGTRLTVV.

The chain couples TRBV28 to TRBJ1-2; unclear D gene. The length of the CDR3 is 12 residues. Germline CDR1 is MDHEN and CDR2 is SYDVKM. The V end lost 1 base, the J end lost 8 bases, and 8 bases lay between the germline ends. CDR3 protein: CASSLLIGGYTF. CDR3 coding DNA: TGTGCCAGCAGTTTATTAATAGGAGGCTACACCTTC.

The gene calls are TRBV3-1 (or the pseudogene TRBV3-2) and TRBJ2-7; D is possibly TRBD2 (5 bases). The germline CDR1 and CDR2 sequences are LGHDT and YNNKEL (reference sequence). V gave up 4 bases and J gave up 1 base, with 14 bases separating them. CDR3 length: 15 residues. DNA of the CDR3: TGTGCCAGCAGCCCCGCGAGGACTTTATCCTACGAGCAGTACTTC. It encodes CASSPARTLSYEQYF.

J is TRBJ1-5 and V is TRBV12-3 or TRBV12-4, with D hard to call. The V and J ends lost 6 bases and 7 bases respectively, with 13 bases between them. The CDR3 is 13 amino acids. The CDR3 DNA follows: TGTGCCAGCAGCGGAAGCAGCTGGCAGCCCCAGCATTTT. Translation: CASSGSSWQPQHF.

This clone was counted once. This chain connects TRBV6-6 to TRBJ2-1; 9 positions match TRBD2. CDR3 length: 15 residues. Germline values: CDR1 MNHNY, CDR2 SVGAGI (reference sequence). V lost 6 bases to trimming and J lost 5 bases; unmatched junction nucleotides: 8. The CDR3 sequence is CASRASGIFDNEQFF. CDR3 DNA: TGTGCCAGCAGGGCTAGCGGGATCTTCGACAATGAGCAGTTCTTC.

The CDR3 protein is CASSLGGTSGRFDEQYF. In DNA form, the CDR3 reads TGTGCCAGCAGCTTGGGGGGGACTAGCGGGAGATTCGACGAGCAGTACTTC. The chain is built from TRBV5-4 and TRBJ2-7; TRBD2 agrees at 14 bases. Germline lookup yields CDR1 SGHNT and CDR2 YYREEE (reference sequence). This CDR3 is 17 amino acids long. V shed 0 bases and J 5 bases; nucleotides not matched to a gene: 7.

This clone is a singleton in its sample. The rearrangement uses TRBV7-9 and TRBJ2-7; a possible D gene is TRBD1 (6 bases). V lost 2 bases to trimming and J lost 5 bases, with 7 bases between them. The CDR3 extends over 12 amino acids. Germline V gives CDR1 SEHNR, CDR2 FQNEAQ (reference sequence). The CDR3 coding sequence is TGTGCCAGCAGCTTAAACAGGGACGAGCAGTACTTC. This gives the protein CASSLNRDEQYF.

This clone was seen once. This sequence joins TRBV2 and TRBJ2-7, with 8 nucleotides matching TRBD2. J lost 6 bases, V lost 9 bases, and 13 bases had no gene match. Germline lookup yields CDR1 SNHLY and CDR2 FYNNEI. The CDR3 extends over 14 amino acids. Here the CDR3 DNA reads TGTGCCAGTCAAGACCCGGGAGGGCCCGGCGAGCAGTACTTC. It translates to CASQDPGGPGEQYF.

This sequence joins TRBV7-9 and TRBJ1-2; 7 bases are a match to TRBD1. With V trimmed by 1 base and J by 4 bases, 3 bases remained unmatched. Germline values: CDR1 SEHNR, CDR2 FQNEAQ (reference sequence). The CDR3 has 14 amino acids. The CDR3 bases are TGTGCCAGCAGCTTAGACGCAGGGGGCTATGGCTACACCTTC. Translating gives CASSLDAGGYGYTF.

The chain couples TRBV6-2 or TRBV6-3 to TRBJ2-1; D unclear. V gave up 5 bases and J gave up 8 bases, with 13 bases separating them. Per the germline V gene, CDR1 is MNHEY and CDR2 is SVGEGT. The CDR3 totals 13 residues. DNA for the CDR3: TGTGCCAGCAGTATTAAGATTGACTATGAGCAGTTCTTC. Protein product: CASSIKIDYEQFF.

This clone was recorded once. The V and J genes are TRBV29-1 and TRBJ1-2; D is perhaps TRBD1 (5 bases). Germline lookup yields CDR1 SQVTM and CDR2 ANQGSEA. This CDR3 spans 15 amino acids. V shed 8 bases and J shed 8 bases, with 27 bases lying between them. CDR3 region: CSHFSQGPLGAGYTF. The CDR3 nucleotides are TGCAGCCACTTCTCCCAGGGACCGCTTGGGGCCGGCTACACCTTC.

V usage is TRBV28 and J usage is TRBJ2-5, with D hard to call. V was pared by 3 bases and J by 1 base, with 24 bases between. Germline V gives CDR1 MDHEN, CDR2 SYDVKM. The CDR3 contains 19 residues. DNA of the CDR3: TGTGCCAGCAGTTTCGAGTTTGGTTCGGATTCAGTCCGCCAAGAGACCCAGTACTTC. The encoded protein is CASSFEFGSDSVRQETQYF.

This rearrangement joins TRBV19 to TRBJ2-5; D is uncertain. Germline V gives CDR1 LNHDA, CDR2 SQIVND (reference sequence). V was pared by 2 bases and J by 2 bases, with 9 bases between. This CDR3 spans 14 amino acids. CDR3 region: CASSIPPRQETQYF. CDR3 nucleotides: TGTGCCAGTAGTATACCCCCAAGGCAAGAGACCCAGTACTTC.

The CDR3 region is CASSLDGDFTYGYTF. The CDR3 DNA follows: TGCGCCAGCAGCTTGGACGGGGACTTTACCTATGGCTACACCTTC. The rearrangement uses TRBV5-1 and TRBJ1-2; tentatively, D is TRBD1 (5 bases). Trimming shortened V by 0 bases and J by 4 bases, and 13 bases separated the two germline ends. The CDR3 length is 15 residues. In germline, CDR1 is SGHRS, CDR2 YFSETQ.